This T cell receptor (beta chain) was captured in a study of cytomegalovirus exposure and HLA in healthy donors. Overall study findings and caveats: Immune exposure data for these donors was limited to CMV serostatus.

This cohort consisted of healthy bone marrow donors. The PCR made use of 60 Vbeta and 13 Jbeta primers. The repertoire was sequenced with immunoSEQ multiplex PCR; TCRdb's copy has only in-frame clones and lacks some. The record lists about 150,000 clones, of which the ten most abundant hold under 2%. Germline values: CDR1 LNHDA, CDR2 SQIVND (reference sequence). This CDR3 contains 16 residues. V was cut by 4 bases and J by 1 base, with 14 bases left in between. On this clone itself: Its antigen is unknown.

This sequence was found in a woman aged 45-65 years in good health and CMV-seronegative. The V call is TRBV19, the J call TRBJ1-5, with no clear D. Material for sequencing was PBMCs. CDR3 region: CASSSVAATSNQPQHF. The CDR3, as DNA: TGTGCCAGTAGTAGCGTGGCAGCGACGAGCAATCAGCCCCAGCATTTT.